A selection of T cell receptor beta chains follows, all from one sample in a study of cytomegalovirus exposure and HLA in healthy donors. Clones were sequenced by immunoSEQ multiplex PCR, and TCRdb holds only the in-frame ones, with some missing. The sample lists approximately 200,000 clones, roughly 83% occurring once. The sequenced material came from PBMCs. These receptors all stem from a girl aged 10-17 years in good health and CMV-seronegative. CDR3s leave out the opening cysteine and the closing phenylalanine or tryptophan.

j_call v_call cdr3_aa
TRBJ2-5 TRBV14 ASSRRGAGETQY
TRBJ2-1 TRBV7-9 ASSKKARGEQF
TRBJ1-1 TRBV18 ASSQTGTGATGTEAF
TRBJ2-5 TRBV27 ASSSDRGLETQY
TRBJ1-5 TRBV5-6 ASSLAHREDRSNQPQH
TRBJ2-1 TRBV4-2 ASSQGLQGGRNNEQF
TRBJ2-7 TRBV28 ASRSGTGSYEQY
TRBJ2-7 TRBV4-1 ASSQVLRDAYEQY
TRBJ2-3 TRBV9 ASSVSGFDTQY
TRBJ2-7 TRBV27 ASSLKAGNSYEQY
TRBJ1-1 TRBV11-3 ASSSGVGTEAF
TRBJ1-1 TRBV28 ASSLWLDRGGGAF
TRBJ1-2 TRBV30 AWSGPSQGADGYT
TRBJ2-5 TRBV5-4 ASSNRQGAMFETQY
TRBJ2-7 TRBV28 ASRKYGGSYEQY
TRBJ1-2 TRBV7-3 ASSLTGGQPIYGYT
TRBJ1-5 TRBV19 ASSPRQSSNQPQH
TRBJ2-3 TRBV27 ASMELAGTDTQY
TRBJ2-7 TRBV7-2 ASSFVWGYTGLPEQY
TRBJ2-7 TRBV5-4 ASSWTGGDDYEQY
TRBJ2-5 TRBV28 ASTKGGLPETQY
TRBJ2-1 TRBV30 AWSVRRARYNEQF
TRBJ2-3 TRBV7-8 ASSLGARGTDTQY
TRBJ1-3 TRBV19 ASSRVEAGGNTIY
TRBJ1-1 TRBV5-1 ASSWGTTGMNTEAF
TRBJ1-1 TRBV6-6 ASSYSGGEAF
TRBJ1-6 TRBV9 ASSVRDTNSPLH
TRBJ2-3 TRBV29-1 SVEGGLGTDTQY
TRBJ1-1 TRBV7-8 ASSPRDRATEAF
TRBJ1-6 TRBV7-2 ASSDWTGLRSPLH